The 25 T cell receptor beta chains below come from one sample, sequenced in a study of cytomegalovirus exposure and HLA in healthy donors. PCR employed 60 Vbeta and 13 Jbeta primers. Profiling relied on immunoSEQ multiplex PCR, and the TCRdb table lists in-frame clones only, not all of them. The data hold about 50,000 clones, with 65% to 85% observed a single time. The sample taken for sequencing was PBMCs. These receptors were taken from a boy between 10 and 17 years old in good health and CMV-seropositive.

The chain carries TRBV7-3 and TRBJ2-5; 7 positions match TRBD2. This CDR3 contains 15 residues. V shed 5 bases, J shed 1 base, and the junction held 7 bases outside the gene matches. Germline loops: CDR1 SGHTA, CDR2 FQGTGA. The DNA of the CDR3 is TGTGCCAGCAGCCTCCTCGGGGGGTTCCAAGAGACCCAGTACTTC. This sequence encodes CASSLLGGFQETQYF.

This sequence joins TRBV9 and TRBJ1-3; unclear D gene. This CDR3 spans 14 amino acids. V was cut by 3 bases and J by 0 bases, with 7 bases left in between. Germline V gene lookup returns CDR1 SGDLS and CDR2 YYNGEE. The CDR3 region is CASSGLRSGNTIYF. The CDR3 region has the DNA TGTGCCAGCAGCGGACTCCGCTCTGGAAACACCATATATTTT.

The rearrangement joins TRBV29-1 to TRBJ1-2; D perhaps matches TRBD1 (5 bases). This CDR3 region has 12 residues. V was trimmed by 6 bases and J by 8 bases, leaving 16 bases between them. CDR1 is SQVTM and CDR2 is ANQGSEA in the germline V gene. The CDR3 sequence is CSVRSVGGGYTF. Here the CDR3 DNA reads TGCAGCGTCCGTTCGGTCGGGGGAGGCTACACCTTC.

The V and J genes are TRBV7-9 and TRBJ2-3, with a tentative D call TRBD1 (5 bases). The germline V gene has CDR1 SEHNR and CDR2 FQNEAQ (reference sequence). Trimming left V 5 bases short and J 4 bases short, with 7 bases between. The CDR3 totals 12 residues. The CDR3 loop is CASSPRADTQYF. The DNA for the CDR3 is TGTGCCAGCAGCCCCAGGGCAGATACGCAGTATTTT.

This chain joins TRBV9 and TRBJ2-1; TRBD2 matches 9 bases. There are 13 residues in the CDR3. Per germline, CDR1 SGDLS and CDR2 YYNGEE. With V trimmed by 7 bases and J by 4 bases, 3 bases remained unmatched. The CDR3 sequence: CASAAGGYNEQFF. The CDR3 DNA reads as TGTGCCAGCGCCGCGGGGGGGTACAATGAGCAGTTCTTC. Full variable domain (rest looked up from reference TRBV9 and TRBJ2-1): DSGVTQTPKHLITATGQRVTLRCSPRSGDLSVYWYQQSLDQGLQFLIQYYNGEERAKGNILERFSAQQFPDLHSELNLSSLELGDSALYFCASAAGGYNEQFFGPGTRLTVL.

This clone appeared a few times. The rearrangement links TRBV4-1 to TRBJ1-5, with 7 bases aligning to TRBD1. The germline CDR1 and CDR2 sequences are MGHRA and YSYEKL. CDR3 length: 15 amino acids. Trimming took 2 bases from V and 3 from J; bases not matched to a gene: 4. In nucleotides, the CDR3 is TGCGCCAGCAGCCAATACACAGGGGACAATCAGCCCCAGCATTTT. This sequence encodes CASSQYTGDNQPQHF.

This clone has a handful of counts. The V gene is TRBV5-4, the J gene TRBJ2-2; D remains ambiguous. Per the germline V gene, CDR1 is SGHNT and CDR2 is YYREEE (reference sequence). The CDR3 totals 16 residues. The V and J ends lost 4 bases and 1 base respectively, with 14 bases between them. CDR3 nucleotides: TGTGCCAGCAGCGGCTGGCCGTCCCTGAACACCGGGGAGCTGTTTTTT. As protein: CASSGWPSLNTGELFF.

This clone was detected only once. This sequence joins TRBV4-2 and TRBJ2-5; tentative D call: TRBD2 (5 bases). Between the trimmed V and J ends, which lost 1 base and 3 bases, there was a span of 6 bases. Germline assignment: CDR1 LGHNA and CDR2 YNFKEQ. This CDR3 is built from 13 residues. Here the CDR3 reads CASSQVGEETQYF. The CDR3 nucleotides read TGTGCCAGCAGCCAAGTCGGGGAAGAGACCCAGTACTTC.

The genes are TRBV4-1 and TRBJ1-2, with TRBD1 as a possible D gene (5 bases). Trimming pared 2 bases from V and 6 bases from J, leaving 19 bases between. Germline lookup yields CDR1 MGHRA and CDR2 YSYEKL. The CDR3 is 16 amino acids. CDR3 region: CASSQTQDKDQNGYTF. CDR3 nucleotides: TGCGCCAGCAGCCAAACCCAGGACAAGGACCAGAATGGCTACACCTTC.

This clone was picked up one time. This chain links TRBV4-2 with TRBJ1-1, with a possible D match to TRBD1 (6 bases). Germline CDR1 is LGHNA and CDR2 is YNFKEQ. V was pared by 6 bases and J by 3 bases, with 11 bases between. This CDR3 has 13 amino acids. CDR3 sequence: CASREEGDTEAFF. CDR3 coding DNA: TGTGCCAGCAGGGAAGAGGGGGACACTGAAGCTTTCTTT.

The CDR3 coding sequence is TGTGCCAGCAGTTACGAACCGGGACAGGTCCCGTTCTTC. Its protein is CASSYEPGQVPFF. The chain has TRBV5-6 and TRBJ2-1, with TRBD1 matching 8 bases. Per germline, CDR1 SGHDT and CDR2 YYEEEE. The V gene end was trimmed by 5 bases and the J gene end by 15 bases; junction bases not matched to a gene: 13. The CDR3 extends over 13 amino acids.

J is TRBJ2-4 and V is TRBV11-1, with D tentatively TRBD2 (6 bases). The CDR3 runs to 16 residues. Germline V gene data show CDR1 as SGHAT and CDR2 as FQDESV (reference sequence). The V gene lost 0 bases and the J gene lost 0 bases, with 9 bases spanning the gap. This CDR3 reads CASSLAQGLAKNIQYF. Here the CDR3 DNA reads TGTGCCAGCAGCTTAGCGCAGGGACTAGCCAAAAACATTCAGTACTTC.

This sequence joins TRBV6-5 and TRBJ2-3; no clear D gene. This CDR3 spans 11 amino acids. Germline V gene data show CDR1 as MNHEY and CDR2 as SVGAGI. The V end was cut by 11 bases, the J end by 12 bases, with 18 bases between. The CDR3 spells CAVPDIFHQYF. CDR3 DNA: TGTGCCGTTCCAGACATATTTCACCAGTATTTT.

V usage is TRBV6-1 and J usage is TRBJ2-7; 7 nucleotides match TRBD1. In germline, CDR1 is MNHNS, CDR2 SASEGT. Trimming at V came to 3 bases and at J to 12 bases, leaving 2 bases not matched to a gene. The CDR3 contains 10 residues. The CDR3 nucleotides read TGTGCCAGCAGTGACAGGGGGTTGTACTTC. Translated, it gives CASSDRGLYF.

V is TRBV15 and J is TRBJ2-5, with 7 positions matching TRBD2. Germline CDR1 reads LNHNV; CDR2 reads YYDKDF (reference sequence). The CDR3 is made up of 16 amino acids. The junction had 15 bases not matched to a gene; V was cut back by 2 bases and J by 9 bases. The CDR3, as DNA: TGTGCCACCAGCAGACCTATAGCTAGCGGCTCGTGGGCCCAGTACTTC. Translation gives CATSRPIASGSWAQYF.

The V call is TRBV11-3, the J call TRBJ2-2; possible D gene TRBD1, 6 bases. CDR1 and CDR2 (germline): SGHNT, YENEEA. This CDR3 region has 15 residues. The V gene lost 5 bases and the J gene lost 5 bases, with 15 bases spanning the gap. CDR3 nucleotides: TGTGCCAGCAGCCCCACAGGGTTTGCAACCGGGGAGCTGTTTTTT. Translating gives CASSPTGFATGELFF. The complete variable domain, with remaining parts taken from reference TRBV11-3 and TRBJ2-2, reads EAGVVQSPRYKIIEKKQPVAFWCNPISGHNTLYWYLQNLGQGPELLIRYENEEAVDDSQLPKDRFSAERLKGVDSTLKIQPAELGDSAVYLCASSPTGFATGELFFGEGSRLTVL.

The chain has TRBV5-1 and TRBJ1-1, with D maybe TRBD1 (5 bases). The CDR3 has 11 residues. CDR1 is SGHRS, CDR2 YFSETQ, per germline. The CDR3 DNA follows: TGCGCTAGCTTGGGGGGTACTGAAGCTTTCTTT. It translates to CASLGGTEAFF. The variable domain in full, completed from reference TRBV5-1 and TRBJ1-1, reads KAGVTQTPRYLIKTRGQQVTLSCSPISGHRSVSWYQQTPGQGLQFLFEYFSETQRNKGNFPGRFSGRQFSNSRSEMNVSTLELGDSALYLCASLGGTEAFFGQGTRLTVV.

V and J are TRBV7-9 and TRBJ2-7; the D is unclear. This CDR3 region has 14 residues. Between the trimmed V and J ends, which lost 4 bases and 2 bases, there was a span of 12 bases. CDR1 is SEHNR, CDR2 FQNEAQ, per germline (reference sequence). CDR3 protein: CASSWAPGAYEQYF. In nucleotides, the CDR3 is TGTGCCAGCAGCTGGGCCCCCGGCGCCTACGAGCAGTACTTC.

This chain joins TRBV6-5 and TRBJ2-5; 12 nucleotides agree with TRBD2. The CDR3 is 15 residues long. The V segment lost 6 bases and the J segment 7 bases; nucleotides outside the gene matches: 9. Germline V gene lookup returns CDR1 MNHEY and CDR2 SVGAGI. Here the CDR3 reads CASSLRTSGEGTQYF. CDR3 coding DNA: TGTGCCAGCAGCCTTCGGACTAGCGGGGAGGGGACCCAGTACTTC.

The chain is built from TRBV2 and TRBJ2-5; no definite D call. Germline V CDR1 and CDR2: SNHLY, FYNNEI. This CDR3 region has 11 residues. Deletions cut 8 bases from V and 2 bases from J, with 6 bases between. The CDR3 here is CASVNQETQYF. Here the CDR3 DNA reads TGTGCCAGCGTCAATCAAGAGACCCAGTACTTC.

About this clone itself: The junction does not match germline at one end; this may be a read error. The V and J genes are TRBV7-9 and TRBJ1-1, with D unresolved. This CDR3 contains 14 residues. Germline CDR1 reads SEHNR; CDR2 reads FQNEAQ (reference sequence). The DNA for the CDR3 is TGTTCCAGCAGCTTAGTTCTCTCGGTCACTGAAGCTTTCTTT. Amino acids: CSSSLVLSVTEAFF.

This clone has only a few counts. The chain couples TRBV4-2 to TRBJ1-5; D call uncertain. Trimming removed 5 bases from V and 4 bases from J, with 15 bases in between. Germline-derived CDR1 and CDR2 are LGHNA and YNFKEQ. This CDR3 comprises 15 residues. As DNA, the CDR3 is TGTGCCAGCAGCTCAGAGGGAGCAGTTAATCAGCCCCAGCATTTT. It is translated as CASSSEGAVNQPQHF.

CDR3 nucleotide sequence: TGTGCCAGCAGTCTTACTTTTAATGAGCAGTTCTTC. Residues: CASSLTFNEQFF. This rearrangement joins TRBV2 to TRBJ2-1; D is unresolved. V was trimmed by 5 bases and J by 7 bases, leaving 9 bases between them. The CDR3 totals 12 residues. CDR1 SNHLY and CDR2 FYNNEI come from the germline V gene.

This CDR3 is CAREAGGQETQYF. For the CDR3, the DNA is TGTGCCAGGGAAGCGGGGGGGCAAGAGACCCAGTACTTC. The rearrangement links TRBV27 to TRBJ2-5; 10 positions agree with TRBD2. This CDR3 spans 13 amino acids. Germline lookup yields CDR1 MNHEY and CDR2 SMNVEV (reference sequence). V dropped 9 bases and J dropped 2; count of bases not matched to a gene: 3.

V usage is TRBV7-9 and J usage is TRBJ2-1; 15 bases map to TRBD2. J lost 7 bases, V lost 0 bases, and 10 bases had no gene match. CDR3 length equals 19 residues. Germline-derived CDR1 and CDR2 are SEHNR and FQNEAQ (reference sequence). The CDR3 sequence: CASSLAFRTSGGARNEQFF. In nucleotides, the CDR3 is TGTGCCAGCAGCTTAGCTTTTCGGACTAGCGGGGGGGCGCGGAATGAGCAGTTCTTC.